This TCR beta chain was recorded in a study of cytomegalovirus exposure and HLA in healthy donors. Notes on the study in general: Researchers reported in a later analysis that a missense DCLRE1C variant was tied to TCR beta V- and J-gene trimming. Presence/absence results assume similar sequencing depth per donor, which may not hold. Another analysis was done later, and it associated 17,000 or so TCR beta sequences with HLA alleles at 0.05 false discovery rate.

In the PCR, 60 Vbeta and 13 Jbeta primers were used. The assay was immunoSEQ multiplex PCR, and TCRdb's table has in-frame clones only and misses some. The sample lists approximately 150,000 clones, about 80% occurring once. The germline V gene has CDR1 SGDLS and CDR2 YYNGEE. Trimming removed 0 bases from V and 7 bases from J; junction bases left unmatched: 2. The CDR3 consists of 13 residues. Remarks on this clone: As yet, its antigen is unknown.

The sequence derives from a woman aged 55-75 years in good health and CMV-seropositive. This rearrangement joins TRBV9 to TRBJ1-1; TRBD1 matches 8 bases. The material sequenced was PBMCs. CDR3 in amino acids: CASSVVQGVEAFF. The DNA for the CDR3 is TGTGCCAGCAGCGTAGTACAGGGGGTTGAAGCTTTCTTT.